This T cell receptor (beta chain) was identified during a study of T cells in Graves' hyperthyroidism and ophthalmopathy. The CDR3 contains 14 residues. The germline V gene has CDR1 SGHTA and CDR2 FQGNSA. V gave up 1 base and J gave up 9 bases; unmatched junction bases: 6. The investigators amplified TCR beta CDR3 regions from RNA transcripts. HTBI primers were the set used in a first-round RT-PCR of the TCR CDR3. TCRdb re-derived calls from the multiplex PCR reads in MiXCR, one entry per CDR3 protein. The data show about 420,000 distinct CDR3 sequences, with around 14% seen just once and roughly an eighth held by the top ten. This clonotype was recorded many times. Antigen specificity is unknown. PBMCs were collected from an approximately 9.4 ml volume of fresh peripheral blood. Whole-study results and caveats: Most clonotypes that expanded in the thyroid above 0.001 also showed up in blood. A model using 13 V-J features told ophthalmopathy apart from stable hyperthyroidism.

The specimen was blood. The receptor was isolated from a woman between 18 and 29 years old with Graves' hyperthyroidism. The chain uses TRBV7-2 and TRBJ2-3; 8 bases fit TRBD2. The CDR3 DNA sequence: TGTGCCAGCAGCTTAGATGTCGGGGGGGCGACGCAGTATTTT. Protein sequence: CASSLDVGGATQYF.